This T cell receptor (beta chain) was retrieved from a study of T cell repertoires in cytomegalovirus infection. On the study more broadly: Recently identified HLA-C-restricted CMV epitopes were used, and well-studied HLA-B-restricted CMV epitopes were used as well. Public TCR beta signature analysis indicated the presence of both CMV infection and matching HLA type. Broader study findings: HLA-C-restricted CMV-specific TCR beta clonotypes were dominant in the ex vivo response.

TCRdb re-analysed the reads in MiXCR, keeping a single row per CDR3 protein. This sample has tens of thousands of distinct CDR3 sequences, with roughly 20% found just once. In the case of this clonotype: Its specificity is unknown.

The TCR originated in a human donor in good health (CMV status not recorded). Some clones in this sample may be carry-over from other donors' samples. The sample here was CD8+ T cells from cultured PBMCs, taken from culture after CMV antigen stimulation.

This CDR3 reads CASSFDRTGSPLHF. The CDR3 DNA reads TGTGCCAGCAGCTTCGACAGAACGGGTTCACCCCTCCACTTT. The rearrangement joins TRBV7-8 to TRBJ1-6; weak D call: TRBD1 (5 bases). The CDR3 is 14 amino acids. The V gene lost 3 bases and the J gene lost 9 bases, with 12 bases spanning the gap. Germline values: CDR1 SGHVS, CDR2 FQNEAQ.